In its sample, the clone carrying this T cell receptor (beta chain) was seen many times. Its antigen is as yet unknown. The CDR3 is 13 residues long. Germline CDR1 reads SQVTM; CDR2 reads ANQGSEA. These data are taken from a study of early T cells in non-severe SARS-CoV-2 infection. Study in general: Sequencing used unsorted whole-blood bulk RNA, so chains lack pairing.

TCRdb passed the 5' RACE reads through MiXCR, listing each CDR3 protein once. The sample has about 55,000 distinct CDR3 sequences; less than 9.5% are singletons. Points from the study as a whole: Sequences matched to VDJdb favored anti-spike CD8 responses, while private and CD4 specificities were missed.

The receptor's source is an adult who was a healthcare worker with PCR-confirmed SARS-CoV-2 infection or an uninfected control (not recorded which). The chain carries TRBV29-1 and TRBJ2-7; 10 bases agree with TRBD1. The last part of the DNA fits TRBJ2-4 better; the J call may be wrong. Sequenced: whole blood. CDR3 sequence reads: CSVELWDRGIQYF. The CDR3 nucleotides are TGCAGCGTTGAACTGTGGGACAGGGGCATTCAGTACTTC.